One T cell receptor (beta chain) is described in this entry. Antigen unknown. These data originate in a study of CD8 T cells in Susac syndrome. Study details: Patients with Susac syndrome were therapy-naive, taking corticosteroids, with some also receiving intravenous immunoglobulin, or taking intravenous immunoglobulin alone at the time their blood was drawn.

Trimming stripped 0 bases from V and 0 bases from J, with 11 bases between. From germline, CDR1 is MNHEY and CDR2 SVGAGI. The CDR3 length is 16 residues. Overall study findings and caveats: In TEMRA cells and active patients, CD8+ clonal expansion in Susac reached its peak.

Random hexamers were used to reverse transcribe an amount of roughly 0.45 to 1 ug RNA. TCRdb re-derived calls from the immunoSEQ multiplex PCR reads in MiXCR, one entry per CDR3 protein. The repertoire consists of nearly 110,000 distinct CDR3 sequences, with 94% occurring once and the leading ten covering over 0.4%. The genes are TRBV6-5 and TRBJ1-1; possible D gene TRBD1, 5 bases. The sample comprised CD8+ T cells from PBMCs. This TCR was recovered from a human donor with Susac syndrome. DNA for the CDR3: TGTGCCAGCAGTTACTCGAGTGGGACCCTGAACACTGAAGCTTTCTTT. Encoded protein: CASSYSSGTLNTEAFF.